This is a list of T cell receptor beta chains from one sample in a study of blood T cell repertoires in COVID-19. Generated by immunoSEQ multiplex PCR, the TCRdb table keeps only in-frame clones and is missing some. The data contain 350,000 to 400,000 clones, 91% of them singletons. The sequencing sample was made of PBMCs or T cells enriched from blood (not recorded which). These receptors all stem from a woman in her forties who had been exposed to COVID-19. CDR3s leave out the opening cysteine and the closing phenylalanine or tryptophan. A D gene is named only where the DNA matches it firmly.

j_call | cdr3_length | d_call | v_call | cdr3_aa
TRBJ2-7 | 9 | - | TRBV20-1 | SARDMREQY
TRBJ1-1 | 13 | - | TRBV6-2/TRBV6-3 | ASSYALGPGTEAF
TRBJ1-5 | 11 | - | TRBV30 | AWSVEGGQPQH
TRBJ2-1 | 12 | - | TRBV19 | ASSMGGRSNEQF
TRBJ2-7 | 13 | TRBD1 | TRBV5-4 | ASSVGTGNTYEQY
TRBJ2-1 | 12 | - | TRBV25-1 | ASSVEASYNEQF
TRBJ2-5 | 12 | TRBD1 | TRBV13 | ASRRRDRVETQY
TRBJ2-2 | 12 | - | TRBV7-3 | ASKGQPNTGELF
TRBJ1-2 | 13 | TRBD1 | TRBV7-9 | ASSSQRTGSYGYT
TRBJ2-5 | 14 | TRBD1 | TRBV13 | ASSPPGTGGAETQY
TRBJ1-2 | 13 | - | TRBV6-2/TRBV6-3 | ASSYPRTANYGYT
TRBJ2-3 | 14 | TRBD1 | TRBV24-1 | ATSDTRQGGTDTQY
TRBJ2-1 | 14 | - | TRBV20-1 | SASIPTRGSYNEQF
TRBJ1-2 | 11 | - | TRBV29-1 | SVEPGSNYGYT
TRBJ2-1 | 14 | TRBD1 | TRBV5-1 | ASSSLGTDSYNEQF
TRBJ1-6 | 12 | TRBD1 | TRBV18 | ASSPTGDNSPLH
TRBJ2-3 | 14 | TRBD2 | TRBV4-2 | ASSRGLAGMSDTQY
TRBJ1-5 | 14 | - | TRBV18 | ASSPRGLYSNQPQH
TRBJ1-2 | 15 | TRBD1 | TRBV7-9 | ASSLAISDRGNYGYT
TRBJ1-1 | 12 | - | TRBV18 | ASSSTEKNTEAF
TRBJ1-2 | 15 | TRBD1 | TRBV30 | AWSLRQDRGRNYGYT
TRBJ2-3 | 13 | - | TRBV14 | ASSQETGITDTQY
TRBJ1-1 | 11 | - | TRBV5-5 | ASSLGTATEAF
TRBJ2-1 | 12 | - | TRBV15 | ATSRGGSDFRQF
TRBJ2-2 | 16 | TRBD2 | TRBV7-9 | ASSPVGLAGVGAGELF
TRBJ1-1 | 13 | - | TRBV9 | ASSPRAGENTEAF
TRBJ2-3 | 14 | TRBD2 | TRBV6-2/TRBV6-3 | ASSSVLLAGVDTQY
TRBJ2-3 | 11 | - | TRBV2 | ASSLRHTDTQY
TRBJ2-1 | 13 | TRBD2 | TRBV11-3 | ASSLGGLASDEQF
TRBJ2-1 | 13 | TRBD2 | TRBV5-1 | ASSLDGGSYNEQF
TRBJ1-5 | 10 | - | TRBV12-3/TRBV12-4 | ASSSRNQPQH
TRBJ2-5 | 11 | - | TRBV4-3 | ASSPQTGETQY
TRBJ1-2 | 14 | TRBD1 | TRBV7-6 | ASSLIETGALDGYT
TRBJ1-5 | 14 | - | TRBV18 | ASSSGGPGSNQPQH
TRBJ1-5 | 14 | TRBD1 | TRBV18 | ASSPLGGVSNQPQH
TRBJ2-2 | 12 | TRBD1 | TRBV29-1 | SVGTGVHTGELF
TRBJ2-5 | 16 | - | TRBV27 | ASSLIPLPTGSLGTQY
TRBJ1-5 | 12 | TRBD1 | TRBV6-2/TRBV6-3 | ASSDRASNQPQH
TRBJ2-7 | 15 | TRBD2 | TRBV15 | ATSRAASGRNTYEQY
TRBJ1-6 | 13 | - | TRBV19 | ASSGGSGYNSPLH
TRBJ1-2 | 11 | - | TRBV18 | ASSPSLVYGYT
TRBJ2-5 | 11 | - | TRBV2 | ASNRDSQETQY
TRBJ1-5 | 13 | - | TRBV30 | AWKRGRDPDQPQH
TRBJ1-1 | 12 | - | TRBV19 | ASSPETDGTEAF
TRBJ2-3 | 14 | TRBD1 | TRBV24-1 | ATSAPGQGWTDTQY
TRBJ2-1 | 13 | TRBD2 | TRBV7-9 | ASSPTSGSMDEQF
TRBJ1-2 | 11 | - | TRBV30 | ASTRASNYGYT
TRBJ2-2 | 13 | TRBD1 | TRBV7-3 | ASSLRGQGTGELF
TRBJ1-3 | 13 | - | TRBV11-2 | ASSSLKSSGNTIY
TRBJ1-2 | 13 | - | TRBV5-1 | ASSPEQGPIKGYT
TRBJ2-1 | 11 | - | TRBV30 | AWSVPNYNEQF
TRBJ2-1 | 12 | TRBD2 | TRBV15 | ATTGGGRVNEQF
TRBJ1-1 | 11 | - | TRBV10-1 | ASRENKNTEAF
TRBJ2-2 | 12 | - | TRBV2 | ASRGATNTGELF
TRBJ2-1 | 10 | - | TRBV6-2/TRBV6-3 | ASSPFLNEQF
TRBJ1-5 | 14 | TRBD1 | TRBV19 | ASSIDGTDSNQPQH
TRBJ2-3 | 12 | TRBD2 | TRBV7-2 | ASSLEASGTTQY
TRBJ1-1 | 11 | TRBD1 | TRBV19 | ASKGQGGTEAF
TRBJ2-2 | 17 | TRBD2 | TRBV7-3 | ASSSDRLAGGRNTGELF
TRBJ1-1 | 11 | TRBD1 | TRBV5-8 | ASRRDRDTEAF